Included here is one TCR beta chain sequence, with context. CDR1 and CDR2 from the germline V gene are ENHRY and SYGVKD. Trimming cost V 3 bases and J 8 bases, with 14 bases left between them. This CDR3 comprises 14 residues. Cohorts were determined from participant-reported clinical history. The data belong to a study of blood T cell repertoires in COVID-19. Whole-study context: PBMCs, B-cell-depleted T cells, or T cells provided the cDNA or gDNA that made up the material.

Profiled with immunoSEQ multiplex PCR; TCRdb holds only in-frame clones, not every one. The top ten clones hold just over 1% of a sample with under 400,000 clones, 88% of them seen once. Sequencing was done on a sample of PBMCs or T cells enriched from blood (not recorded which). The sequence was collected from a woman aged 25 to 39 who had been exposed to COVID-19. The V call is TRBV10-3, the J call TRBJ2-1; D ambiguous. This CDR3 reads CAISEGYAADEQFF. In DNA, the CDR3 is TGTGCCATCAGTGAAGGATACGCGGCGGATGAGCAGTTCTTC.